A single sample gave rise to the 3 T cell receptor beta chains below, sequenced in a study of cytomegalovirus exposure and HLA in healthy donors. The study ran its PCR with 60 Vbeta and 13 Jbeta primers. TCRdb keeps only in-frame clones here, not all; method: immunoSEQ multiplex PCR. The data show 110,000 to 150,000 clones, 70% to 90% seen once. The specimen sequenced was PBMCs. These receptors all come from a woman in her forties in good health and CMV-seropositive.

This clone was counted once. This sequence joins TRBV9 and TRBJ2-5; a weak D match, TRBD1 (6 bases). The length of the CDR3 is 14 residues. The germline CDR1 and CDR2 sequences are SGDLS and YYNGEE. The V and J ends lost 0 bases and 3 bases respectively, with 9 bases between them. The CDR3 loop reads CASSVGQAKETQYF. The CDR3, as DNA: TGTGCCAGCAGCGTAGGACAGGCAAAAGAGACCCAGTACTTC. Using reference TRBV9 and TRBJ2-5 for the parts outside the CDR3, the full variable domain is DSGVTQTPKHLITATGQRVTLRCSPRSGDLSVYWYQQSLDQGLQFLIQYYNGEERAKGNILERFSAQQFPDLHSELNLSSLELGDSALYFCASSVGQAKETQYFGPGTRLLVL.

The V call is TRBV7-3, the J call TRBJ2-2; 7 nucleotides align to TRBD2. This CDR3 contains 15 residues. After removal of 3 bases from V and 0 bases from J, the junction contained 1 base not matched to a gene. CDR1 and CDR2 (germline): SGHTA, FQGTGA. This CDR3 is CASSFGLANTGELFF. CDR3 DNA sequence: TGTGCCAGCAGCTTTGGACTAGCGAACACCGGGGAGCTGTTTTTT.

This chain joins TRBV5-1 and TRBJ2-1; 11 bases are a match to TRBD2. Germline-derived CDR1 and CDR2 are SGHRS and YFSETQ. CDR3 length: 17 amino acids. After removal of 2 bases from V and 0 bases from J, the junction contained 4 bases not matched to a gene. CDR3 coding DNA: TGCGCCAGCAGCTTCCTAGCGGGGGGTAGCTCCTACAATGAGCAGTTCTTC. Translating gives CASSFLAGGSSYNEQFF.